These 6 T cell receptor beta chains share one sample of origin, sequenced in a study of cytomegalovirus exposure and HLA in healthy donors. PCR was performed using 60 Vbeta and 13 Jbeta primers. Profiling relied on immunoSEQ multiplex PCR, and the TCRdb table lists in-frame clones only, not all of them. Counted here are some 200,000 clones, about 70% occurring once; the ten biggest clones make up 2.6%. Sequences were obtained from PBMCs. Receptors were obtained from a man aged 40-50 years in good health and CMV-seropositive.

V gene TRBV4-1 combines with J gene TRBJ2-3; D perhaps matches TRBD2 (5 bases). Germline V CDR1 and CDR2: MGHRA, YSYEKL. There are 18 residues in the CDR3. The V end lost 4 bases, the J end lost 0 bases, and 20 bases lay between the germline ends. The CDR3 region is CASSPEPLLAPSTDTQYF. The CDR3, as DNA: TGCGCCAGCAGCCCCGAACCCCTTCTAGCCCCTAGCACAGATACGCAGTATTTT.

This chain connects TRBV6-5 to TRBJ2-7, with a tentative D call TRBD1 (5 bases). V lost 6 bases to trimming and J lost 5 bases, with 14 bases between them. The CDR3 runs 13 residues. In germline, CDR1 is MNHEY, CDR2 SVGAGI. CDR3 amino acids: CASSTQGRDEQYF. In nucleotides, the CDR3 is TGTGCCAGCAGCACCCAGGGAAGGGACGAGCAGTACTTC.

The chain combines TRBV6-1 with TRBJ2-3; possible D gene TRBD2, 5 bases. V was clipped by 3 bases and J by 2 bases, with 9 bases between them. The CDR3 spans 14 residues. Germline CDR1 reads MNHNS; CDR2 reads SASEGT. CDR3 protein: CASSDGLNTDTQYF. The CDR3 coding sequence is TGTGCCAGCAGTGACGGACTCAACACAGATACGCAGTATTTT.

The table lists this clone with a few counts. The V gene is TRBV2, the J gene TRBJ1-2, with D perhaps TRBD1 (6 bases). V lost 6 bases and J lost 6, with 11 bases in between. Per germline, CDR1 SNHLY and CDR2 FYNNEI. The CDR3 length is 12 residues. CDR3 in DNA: TGTGCCAGCAGGGTACAGGGACATGGCTACACCTTC. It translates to CASRVQGHGYTF.

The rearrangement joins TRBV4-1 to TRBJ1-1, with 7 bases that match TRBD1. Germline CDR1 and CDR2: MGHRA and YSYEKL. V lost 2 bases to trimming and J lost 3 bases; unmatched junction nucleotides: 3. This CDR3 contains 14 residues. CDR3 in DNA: TGCGCCAGCAGCCAACCGACAGGGTACACTGAAGCTTTCTTT. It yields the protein CASSQPTGYTEAFF.

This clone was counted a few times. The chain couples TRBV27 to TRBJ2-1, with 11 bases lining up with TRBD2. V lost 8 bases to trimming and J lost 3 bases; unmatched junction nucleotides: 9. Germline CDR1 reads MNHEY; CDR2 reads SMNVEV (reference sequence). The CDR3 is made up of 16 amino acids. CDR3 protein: CASRGLAGGNYNEQFF. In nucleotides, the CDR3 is TGTGCCAGCCGGGGGCTAGCGGGGGGTAACTACAATGAGCAGTTCTTC.